The 26 T cell receptor beta chains presented below share a single source sample, sequenced in a study of T-cell memory formation after mild COVID-19. TCRdb used MiXCR to reprocess the 5' RACE reads, holding one entry per CDR3 protein. The sample lists 250,000 to 400,000 distinct CDR3 sequences, more than 13% occurring once. The sample consisted of PBMCs or a T cell subset sorted from them (not recorded which). All receptors derive from a man between 18 and 35 years old who had mild COVID-19 (a few samples of this study predate the infection). Cell type and time point are not known.

Written as DNA, the CDR3 is TGCAGTGCTAGACTGGGACAGCCATGGCCGCAAGCGGGGGGACCCACAGATACGCAGTATTTT. It codes for CSARLGQPWPQAGGPTDTQYF. The chain uses TRBV20-1 and TRBJ2-3; 9 positions agree with TRBD2. Germline V gives CDR1 DFQATT, CDR2 SNEGSKA (reference sequence). V lost 2 bases to trimming and J lost 2 bases; unmatched junction nucleotides: 23. This CDR3 has 21 residues.

The rearrangement uses TRBV30 and TRBJ2-3; D call uncertain. This CDR3 comprises 12 residues. Germline V CDR1 and CDR2: GTSNPN, SVGIG (reference sequence). V lost 0 bases and J lost 4, with 5 bases in between. Written as DNA, the CDR3 is TGTGCCTGGAGTGTACGCGCAGATACGCAGTATTTT. This codes for CAWSVRADTQYF.

This clonotype was seen a few times. V gene TRBV14 combines with J gene TRBJ2-2; D gene uncertain. Trimming pared 2 bases from V and 5 bases from J, leaving 18 bases between. In germline, CDR1 is SGHDN, CDR2 FVKESK. This CDR3 has 17 amino acids. This CDR3 is CASSQYGLRAPTGELFF. CDR3 DNA: TGTGCCAGCAGCCAATACGGCCTCAGAGCACCGACCGGGGAGCTGTTTTTT.

The chain is built from TRBV4-2 and TRBJ1-4; D might be TRBD1 (5 bases). Germline V gene data show CDR1 as LGHNA and CDR2 as YNFKEQ. The CDR3 is made up of 16 amino acids. The germline V and J ends were trimmed by 0 bases and 8 bases, with 16 bases remaining between them. CDR3 DNA sequence: TGTGCCAGCAGCCAAGATGGGAACTGGCAGGGAGAAAAACTGTTTTTT. The encoded protein is CASSQDGNWQGEKLFF.

The CDR3 reads CASSSSGGPENIQYF. DNA of the CDR3: TGTGCCAGCAGCTCTTCCGGGGGGCCGGAAAACATTCAGTACTTC. This chain uses TRBV7-3 with TRBJ2-4; D is perhaps TRBD2 (7 bases). CDR1 is SGHTA, CDR2 FQGTGA, per germline. Trimming shortened V by 4 bases and J by 5 bases, and 15 bases separated the two germline ends. CDR3 length: 15 residues.

This clonotype was counted only a few times. The rearrangement links TRBV28 to TRBJ1-5; D gene ambiguous. V gave up 2 bases and J gave up 1 base, with 6 bases separating them. The CDR3 is 14 residues long. From germline, CDR1 is MDHEN and CDR2 SYDVKM. The CDR3 region is CASSLGESNQPQHF. The CDR3 DNA reads TGTGCCAGCAGTTTAGGGGAGAGCAATCAGCCCCAGCATTTT.

This rearrangement joins TRBV7-6 to TRBJ1-6; a possible D gene is TRBD1 (6 bases). V lost 5 bases and J lost 1, with 12 bases in between. The CDR3 extends over 16 amino acids. Germline CDR1 reads SGHVS; CDR2 reads FNYEAQ. The DNA for the CDR3 is TGTGCCAGCAGCGCACAGGACAGTTCCTATAATTCACCCCTCCACTTT. Encoded protein: CASSAQDSSYNSPLHF. Together with reference TRBV7-6 and TRBJ1-6, the CDR3 gives the full variable domain: GAGVSQSPRYKVTKRGQDVALRCDPISGHVSLYWYRQALGQGPEFLTYFNYEAQQDKSGLPNDRFSAERPEGSISTLTIQRTEQRDSAMYRCASSAQDSSYNSPLHFGNGTRLTVT.

This clonotype turned up a few times. The chain carries TRBV6-2 or TRBV6-3 and TRBJ2-1, with D unresolved. Germline V gives CDR1 MNHEY, CDR2 SVGEGT. CDR3 length: 13 amino acids. The V and J ends lost 7 bases and 9 bases respectively, with 16 bases between them. Here the CDR3 DNA reads TGTGCCAGCACTCTGGACCCCCCCGGTGAGCAGTTCTTC. It translates to CASTLDPPGEQFF.

The chain recombines TRBV6-4 with TRBJ2-5; possible D gene TRBD1, 5 bases. Trimming removed 5 bases at V and 4 bases at J, with 11 bases between. This CDR3 comprises 13 residues. Germline CDR1 reads MRHNA; CDR2 reads SNTAGT. The CDR3 region has the DNA TGTGCCAGCAGTTTGGACACGGGAGAGACCCAGTACTTC. Protein sequence: CASSLDTGETQYF.

This chain connects TRBV11-2 to TRBJ2-2; D is undetermined. V lost 3 bases and J 6 bases, leaving 20 bases between the germline ends. The CDR3 sequence is 17 residues long. In germline, CDR1 is SGHAT, CDR2 FQNNGV. The CDR3: CASSLGHTGSGAGELFF. The CDR3 DNA reads TGTGCCAGCAGCTTGGGCCACACCGGGTCGGGCGCCGGGGAGCTGTTTTTT.

This clonotype appeared a few times. This chain uses TRBV5-1 with TRBJ1-6; no definite D call. V lost 4 bases to trimming and J lost 8 bases, with 16 bases between them. The CDR3 length is 15 residues. CDR1 and CDR2 (germline): SGHRS, YFSETQ. For the CDR3, the DNA is TGCGCCAGCAGCATCCCGGTCGGGGTAGATTCACCCCTCCACTTT. Translation: CASSIPVGVDSPLHF.

The V and J genes are TRBV4-2 and TRBJ2-3; 12 bases are shared with TRBD1. V shed 0 bases and J 5 bases; nucleotides not matched to a gene: 6. The germline CDR1 and CDR2 sequences are LGHNA and YNFKEQ. The CDR3 totals 17 residues. The CDR3 region is CASSQEKGDRGQDTQYF. CDR3 DNA: TGTGCCAGCAGCCAAGAAAAAGGGGACAGGGGGCAAGATACGCAGTATTTT.

This clonotype was seen more than once but under ten times. The chain has TRBV12-3 or TRBV12-4 and TRBJ1-1; the D gene is possibly TRBD1 (6 bases). This CDR3 has 13 residues. V gave up 6 bases and J gave up 2 bases, with 10 bases separating them. The CDR3 nucleotides read TGTGCCAGCAGCCGGACAGATAACACTGAAGCTTTCTTT. Translating it yields CASSRTDNTEAFF.

This clonotype has only a few counts. The chain carries TRBV12-3 or TRBV12-4 and TRBJ2-2; possible D gene TRBD1, 8 bases. CDR3 length equals 15 residues. Trimming took 4 bases from V and 4 from J, leaving 13 bases between them. The chain's CDR3 is CASSSTGGATGELFF. The DNA of the CDR3 is TGTGCCAGCAGTTCAACAGGGGGGGCCACCGGGGAGCTGTTTTTT.

The rearrangement joins TRBV6-1 to TRBJ1-5, with D possibly being TRBD1 (6 bases). The length of the CDR3 is 15 residues. V lost 4 bases and J lost 0, with 10 bases in between. In germline, CDR1 is MNHNS, CDR2 SASEGT. The CDR3 here is CASSAGQYSNQPQHF. CDR3 nucleotide sequence: TGTGCCAGCAGTGCAGGACAGTATAGCAATCAGCCCCAGCATTTT.

As to this clonotype: An end of the junction does not agree with germline; a read error may underlie this. The chain is built from TRBV18 and TRBJ2-1; 8 nucleotides agree with TRBD2. CDR1 KGHSH and CDR2 LQKENI come from the germline V gene. This CDR3 is built from 15 residues. This CDR3 is CASSSTSASFNEQFF. The CDR3 DNA sequence: TGTGCCAGCTCATCGACTAGCGCCTCCTTCAATGAGCAGTTCTTC.

The gene calls are TRBV6-5 and TRBJ2-1, with 8 bases identical to TRBD1. J gave up 5 bases and V 7 bases, and 19 bases lay outside the gene matches. This CDR3 comprises 18 residues. CDR1 MNHEY and CDR2 SVGAGI come from the germline V gene. The CDR3: CASKPQGATGKIHNEQFF. The CDR3 DNA reads as TGTGCCAGCAAACCTCAGGGGGCCACAGGGAAGATCCACAATGAGCAGTTCTTC.

This clonotype was observed a handful of times. V and J are TRBV12-5 and TRBJ1-1; the D gene is possibly TRBD1 (6 bases). V lost 2 bases and J 3 bases, leaving 10 bases between the germline ends. CDR3 length: 14 residues. CDR1 and CDR2 from the germline V gene are LGHNT and FRNRAP. The CDR3 spells CASGLQGTDTEAFF. The CDR3 nucleotides read TGTGCTAGTGGTTTGCAGGGGACGGACACTGAAGCTTTCTTT.

The genes are TRBV30 and TRBJ2-3; 7 bases fit TRBD1. V trimming: 0 bases; J trimming: 2 bases; junction bases outside the gene matches: 5. From germline, CDR1 is GTSNPN and CDR2 SVGIG (reference sequence). The CDR3 loop spans 15 amino acids. CDR3 protein: CAWSVGTALTDTQYF. CDR3 bases: TGTGCCTGGAGTGTAGGGACAGCACTCACAGATACGCAGTATTTT. Drawing the rest from reference TRBV30 and TRBJ2-3, the complete variable domain is SQTIHQWPATLVQPVGSPLSLECTVEGTSNPNLYWYRQAAGRGLQLLFYSVGIGQISSEVPQNLSASRPQDRQFILSSKKLLLSDSGFYLCAWSVGTALTDTQYFGPGTRLTVL.

The rearrangement joins TRBV20-1 to TRBJ2-2; no firm D call. From germline, CDR1 is DFQATT and CDR2 SNEGSKA (reference sequence). The CDR3 has 12 residues. The CDR3 region is CSAYPGTGELFF. Here the CDR3 DNA reads TGCAGCGCCTATCCCGGCACCGGGGAGCTGTTTTTT.

As regards this clonotype: A read error may produce the germline difference seen at one junction end. The CDR3: CASSPSGTGVHDQYF. As DNA, the CDR3 is TGTGCCAGCAGCCCAAGCGGGACAGGGGTCCACGATCAGTACTTC. The V call is TRBV7-3, the J call TRBJ2-7, with 10 bases fitting TRBD1. This CDR3 region has 15 residues. Germline CDR1 and CDR2: SGHTA and FQGTGA.

This clonotype has just a few counts. The V and J genes are TRBV29-1 and TRBJ2-2; no reliable D call. V lost 4 bases to trimming and J lost 0 bases, with 9 bases between them. The CDR3 covers 14 residues. Per germline, CDR1 SQVTM and CDR2 ANQGSEA. This CDR3 reads CSVGRSSNTGELFF. DNA for the CDR3: TGCAGCGTTGGCAGGAGCTCGAACACCGGGGAGCTGTTTTTT.

The V call is TRBV5-6, the J call TRBJ2-7; the D is unclear. Trimming removed 4 bases at V and 9 bases at J, with 14 bases between. Germline CDR1 reads SGHDT; CDR2 reads YYEEEE. The CDR3 extends over 12 amino acids. The CDR3 spells CASSRDSSGQYF. CDR3 bases: TGTGCCAGCAGCCGTGACTCATCGGGGCAGTACTTC.

Only a few counts were recorded for this clonotype. This chain joins TRBV20-1 and TRBJ2-1; D ambiguous. V lost 0 bases and J lost 2, with 8 bases in between. The V gene's germline CDR1 is DFQATT and CDR2 SNEGSKA (reference sequence). This CDR3 spans 14 amino acids. CDR3 nucleotide sequence: TGCAGTGCTAGAGAAGGGATTGCCTACAATGAGCAGTTCTTC. Translation gives CSAREGIAYNEQFF.

The gene calls are TRBV6-2 or TRBV6-3 and TRBJ1-1; no definite D call. V was pared by 0 bases and J by 4 bases, with 9 bases between. In germline, CDR1 is MNHEY, CDR2 SVGEGT. The length of the CDR3 is 14 residues. For the CDR3, the DNA is TGTGCCAGCAGTTACTCGAATATGGGCACTGAAGCTTTCTTT. It yields the protein CASSYSNMGTEAFF.

This clonotype appeared many times. This chain joins TRBV15 and TRBJ2-5; D remains ambiguous. The germline V gene has CDR1 LNHNV and CDR2 YYDKDF (reference sequence). This CDR3 spans 14 amino acids. With 0 bases removed from V and 2 bases from J, the gap between germline ends came to 7 bases. The CDR3 protein is CATSREDAQETQYF. As DNA, the CDR3 is TGTGCCACCAGCAGAGAGGATGCGCAAGAGACCCAGTACTTC.